Reported below is one T cell receptor beta chain. This entry is derived from a study of blood T cell repertoires in COVID-19. Deletions cut 3 bases from V and 7 bases from J, with 21 bases between. The V gene's germline CDR1 is MRHNA and CDR2 SNTAGT. The CDR3 sequence is 16 residues long. Clones were read by immunoSEQ multiplex PCR, and TCRdb kept only the in-frame ones, dropping some. The repertoire includes 100,000 to 150,000 clones, 88% of them detected once, and 10% sits in the top ten. The specimen sequenced was peripheral blood. The TCR was taken from a man between 50 and 59 years old with acute or convalescent COVID-19. The chain couples TRBV6-4 to TRBJ1-2, with a possible D match to TRBD1 (6 bases). The CDR3 coding sequence is TGTGCCAGCAGTGATAGGGCGGGGGCGCGTGTGGCTGGCTACACCTTC. Amino acids: CASSDRAGARVAGYTF.